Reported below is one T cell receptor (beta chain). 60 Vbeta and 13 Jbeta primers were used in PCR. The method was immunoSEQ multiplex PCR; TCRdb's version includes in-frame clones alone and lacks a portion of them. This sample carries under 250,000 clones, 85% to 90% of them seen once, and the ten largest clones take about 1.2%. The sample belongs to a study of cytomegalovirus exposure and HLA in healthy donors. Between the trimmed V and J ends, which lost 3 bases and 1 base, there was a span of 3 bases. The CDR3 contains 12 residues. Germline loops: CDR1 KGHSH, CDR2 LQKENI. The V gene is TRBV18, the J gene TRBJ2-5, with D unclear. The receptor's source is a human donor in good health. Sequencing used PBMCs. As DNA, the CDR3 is TGTGCCAGCTCACCCTCCCAAGAGACCCAGTACTTC. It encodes CASSPSQETQYF. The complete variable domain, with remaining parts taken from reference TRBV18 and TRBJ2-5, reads NAGVMQNPRHLVRRRGQEARLRCSPMKGHSHVYWYRQLPEEGLKFMVYLQKENIIDESGMPKERFSAEFPKEGPSILRIQQVVRGDSAAYFCASSPSQETQYFGPGTRLLVL.